Shown below are 32 T cell receptor beta chains from a single sample sequenced in a study of vaccination effects on CD4 cells after COVID-19. Repertoires were generated with immunoSEQ multiplex PCR, while TCRdb's copy carries only in-frame clones and drops some. The data hold approximately 82,000 clones, with approximately 81% observed a single time. Prior to sequencing, the ViraFEST assay stimulated PBMC with viral peptide pools, which expanded the antigen-specific CD4+ T cells. Culture proceeded for approximately 10 days, and CD4+ T cells were then isolated. These receptors lack a known antigen. This sample comprised CD4+ T cells from PBMCs cultured with HCoV-229E spike peptides, obtained before COVID-19 vaccination. These receptors originate from a human donor who received a COVID-19 vaccine.

The chain has TRBV7-2 and TRBJ1-2, with a possible D match to TRBD1 (6 bases). The germline V and J ends were trimmed by 2 bases and 5 bases, with 18 bases remaining between them. The CDR3 sequence is 16 residues long. Germline CDR1 is SGHTA and CDR2 is FQGNSA. The CDR3 region has the DNA TGTGCCAGCAGCTTATTTGTAGCGGACAGTGCTTATGGCTACACCTTC. It codes for CASSLFVADSAYGYTF. Using reference TRBV7-2 and TRBJ1-2 for the parts outside the CDR3, the full variable domain is GAGVSQSPSNKVTEKGKDVELRCDPISGHTALYWYRQSLGQGLEFLIYFQGNSAPDKSGLPSDRFSAERTGGSVSTLTIQRTQQEDSAVYLCASSLFVADSAYGYTFGSGTRLTVV.

The chain combines TRBV28 with TRBJ1-6; tentatively, D is TRBD1 (5 bases). The germline V gene encodes CDR1 MDHEN and CDR2 SYDVKM. CDR3 length: 13 residues. V was trimmed by 6 bases and J by 6 bases, leaving 9 bases between them. The CDR3 region has the DNA TGTGCCAGCAGCCGGGACGGTAATTCACCCCTCCACTTT. This codes for CASSRDGNSPLHF.

V is TRBV5-1 and J is TRBJ2-5; 8 nucleotides agree with TRBD2. Germline lookup yields CDR1 SGHRS and CDR2 YFSETQ. This CDR3 is built from 14 residues. Unmatched junction bases numbered 1, after V lost 0 bases and J lost 3 bases. In DNA, the CDR3 is TGCGCCAGCAGCTTGGAACTAGCGGAAGAGACCCAGTACTTC. Its translation is CASSLELAEETQYF.

The chain joins TRBV10-2 to TRBJ1-5; TRBD1 is a possible D gene (5 bases). The CDR3 length is 14 residues. CDR1 and CDR2 (germline): WSHSY, SAAADI. V lost 6 bases to trimming and J lost 3 bases, with 12 bases between them. This CDR3 is CASRDQGNNQPQHF. Here the CDR3 DNA reads TGCGCCAGCAGGGACCAGGGAAACAATCAGCCCCAGCATTTT.

The rearrangement uses TRBV6-4 and TRBJ2-3; 12 nucleotides align to TRBD1. The V and J ends lost 4 bases and 4 bases, in that order; junction bases with no gene match: 9. Germline V CDR1 and CDR2: MRHNA, SNTAGT. This CDR3 is built from 17 residues. The CDR3 coding sequence is TGTGCCAGCAGTGGGGGTCCGGGACAGGGGGCCTCAGATACGCAGTATTTT. This encodes CASSGGPGQGASDTQYF.

This clone was picked up one time. This chain joins TRBV5-1 and TRBJ1-2; weak D call: TRBD1 (6 bases). There are 14 residues in the CDR3. Trimming pared 0 bases from V and 4 bases from J, leaving 10 bases between. Per the germline V gene, CDR1 is SGHRS and CDR2 is YFSETQ. CDR3 sequence (DNA): TGCGCCAGCAGCTTGGACAGGGCGATCTATGGCTACACCTTC. Its protein product is CASSLDRAIYGYTF.

The chain uses TRBV19 and TRBJ2-1; 9 bases line up with TRBD2. Germline trimming cut 6 bases from V and 9 bases from J; bases unmatched to any gene: 18. CDR1 is LNHDA, CDR2 SQIVND, per germline (reference sequence). This CDR3 contains 17 residues. CDR3 region: CASSTPLFRGGDLEQFF. As DNA, the CDR3 is TGTGCCAGTAGCACCCCTTTGTTTCGCGGGGGGGACCTTGAGCAGTTCTTC.

The chain recombines TRBV5-5 with TRBJ2-3; TRBD1 might be the D (6 bases). Germline V gives CDR1 SGHKS, CDR2 YYEKEE (reference sequence). V was pared by 4 bases and J by 2 bases, with 20 bases between. The CDR3 sequence is 17 residues long. This CDR3 is CASSTGHLLSFTDTQYF. The DNA for the CDR3 is TGTGCCAGCAGCACGGGACATTTGCTCTCCTTCACAGATACGCAGTATTTT.

This chain uses TRBV6-4 with TRBJ1-2; 10 bases line up with TRBD1. Germline V gives CDR1 MRHNA, CDR2 SNTAGT. The CDR3 totals 17 residues. V gave up 5 bases and J gave up 5 bases; unmatched junction bases: 14. The CDR3 DNA is TGTGCCAGCAGTACTACCTCCGGGACAGGGGCGCGTTATGGCTACACCTTC. Translating gives CASSTTSGTGARYGYTF.

This clone was observed once. The gene calls are TRBV4-1 and TRBJ1-3; D remains ambiguous. Germline V gives CDR1 MGHRA, CDR2 YSYEKL. The germline V and J ends were trimmed by 1 base and 2 bases, with 12 bases remaining between them. The CDR3 is made up of 16 amino acids. For the CDR3, the DNA is TGCGCCAGCAGCCAAGGCCGAGCTCCCACTGGAAACACCATATATTTT. Its translation: CASSQGRAPTGNTIYF.

This chain connects TRBV19 to TRBJ2-1, with 9 positions matching TRBD1. The CDR3 consists of 15 residues. Per the germline V gene, CDR1 is LNHDA and CDR2 is SQIVND (reference sequence). After removal of 3 bases from V and 7 bases from J, the junction contained 7 bases not matched to a gene. The CDR3 loop is CASSMGDRVRNEQFF. DNA for the CDR3: TGTGCCAGTAGTATGGGGGACAGGGTAAGGAATGAGCAGTTCTTC.

This chain uses TRBV12-5 with TRBJ2-1; possibly TRBD1 for D (6 bases). With 6 bases removed from V and 11 bases from J, the gap between germline ends came to 14 bases. The CDR3 runs 12 residues. Germline V gene data show CDR1 as LGHNT and CDR2 as FRNRAP. The CDR3 loop reads CASGTRDIKQFF. The CDR3, as DNA: TGTGCTAGTGGGACTCGGGACATTAAGCAGTTCTTC.

The genes are TRBV10-3 and TRBJ2-5; D is perhaps TRBD1 or TRBD2 (6 bases each). The V and J ends lost 5 bases and 5 bases respectively, with 12 bases between them. Looked up from germline, CDR1 is ENHRY and CDR2 is SYGVKD. The CDR3 loop spans 13 amino acids. CDR3 nucleotide sequence: TGTGCCATCAGTCCACAGGGAGGTGAGACCCAGTACTTC. Translating gives CAISPQGGETQYF.

The genes are TRBV7-3 and TRBJ2-3; the D is unclear. Germline V lookup: CDR1 SGHTA, CDR2 FQGTGA. Trimming stripped 0 bases from V and 5 bases from J, with 9 bases between. The CDR3 extends over 14 amino acids. Here the CDR3 DNA reads TGTGCCAGCAGCTTAACCCGGAGCGTAGATACGCAGTATTTT. Translating gives CASSLTRSVDTQYF.

For this clone: The sample contains more than one DNA sequence encoding this CDR3. The J gene is TRBJ1-3, the V gene TRBV15; maybe TRBD1 (5 bases). Trimming stripped 1 base from V and 0 bases from J, with 7 bases between. The length of the CDR3 is 15 residues. CDR1 and CDR2 from the germline V gene are LNHNV and YYDKDF (reference sequence). As DNA, the CDR3 is TGTGCCACCAGCAGAGGAAGGGGCTCTGGAAACACCATATATTTT. This codes for CATSRGRGSGNTIYF.

V and J are TRBV5-1 and TRBJ2-5; D is undetermined. Germline CDR1 reads SGHRS; CDR2 reads YFSETQ. V was clipped by 5 bases and J by 2 bases, with 10 bases between them. The length of the CDR3 is 13 residues. CDR3 sequence (DNA): TGCGCCAGCAGGTTCGCAGTTCAAGAGACCCAGTACTTC. Translation gives CASRFAVQETQYF. The full variable domain, in which reference TRBV5-1 and TRBJ2-5 provide the parts outside the CDR3, is KAGVTQTPRYLIKTRGQQVTLSCSPISGHRSVSWYQQTPGQGLQFLFEYFSETQRNKGNFPGRFSGRQFSNSRSEMNVSTLELGDSALYLCASRFAVQETQYFGPGTRLLVL.

The rearrangement uses TRBV7-2 and TRBJ1-5; possibly TRBD1 for D (5 bases). Deletions cut 1 base from V and 2 bases from J, with 18 bases between. The CDR3 consists of 18 residues. Per the germline V gene, CDR1 is SGHTA and CDR2 is FQGNSA. The CDR3 loop is CASSLGNFGTGRNQPQHF. The CDR3 bases are TGTGCCAGCAGCTTAGGGAATTTCGGGACGGGGCGCAATCAGCCCCAGCATTTT. Looking up the rest from reference TRBV7-2 and TRBJ1-5 gives the full variable domain: GAGVSQSPSNKVTEKGKDVELRCDPISGHTALYWYRQSLGQGLEFLIYFQGNSAPDKSGLPSDRFSAERTGGSVSTLTIQRTQQEDSAVYLCASSLGNFGTGRNQPQHFGDGTRLSIL.

The V gene is TRBV6-2 or TRBV6-3, the J gene TRBJ2-3, with TRBD1 matching 8 bases. Germline V gene data show CDR1 as MNHEY and CDR2 as SVGEGT. This CDR3 spans 15 amino acids. Germline trimming cut 4 bases from V and 4 bases from J; bases unmatched to any gene: 7. The CDR3 spells CASSSTGVRADTQYF. The CDR3 DNA sequence: TGTGCCAGCAGTTCGACAGGGGTTCGCGCAGATACGCAGTATTTT.

In nucleotides, the CDR3 is TGTGCCAGCAGCTTAATCGCCCTCTATGGCTACACCTTC. Protein product: CASSLIALYGYTF. This sequence joins TRBV7-2 and TRBJ1-2, with D unclear. V was shortened by 2 bases and J by 4 bases, with 8 bases between the two germline ends. The CDR3 has 13 amino acids. Germline V gene lookup returns CDR1 SGHTA and CDR2 FQGNSA.

V usage is TRBV12-5 and J usage is TRBJ2-2, with D maybe TRBD2 (5 bases). Trimming took off 9 bases at V and 1 base at J, with 12 bases between the two ends. CDR1 is LGHNT, CDR2 FRNRAP, per germline. The CDR3 extends over 14 amino acids. The CDR3 loop reads CASSRSGNTGELFF. The DNA for the CDR3 is TGTGCTAGCTCCCGGAGCGGGAACACCGGGGAGCTGTTTTTT.

The V and J genes are TRBV9 and TRBJ2-3; D possibly corresponds to TRBD2 (6 bases). The V gene's germline CDR1 is SGDLS and CDR2 YYNGEE. V lost 0 bases and J lost 2, with 10 bases in between. The CDR3 has 15 residues. The CDR3 sequence: CASSVARLDTDTQYF. The CDR3 DNA is TGTGCCAGCAGCGTAGCAAGACTAGACACAGATACGCAGTATTTT.

The chain carries TRBV2 and TRBJ2-7, with TRBD2 matching over 7 bases. V gave up 0 bases and J gave up 7 bases; unmatched junction bases: 3. CDR1 is SNHLY, CDR2 FYNNEI, per germline. The CDR3 consists of 13 residues. CDR3 region: CASSEAPGGEQYV. The CDR3 nucleotides are TGTGCCAGCAGTGAAGCGCCGGGGGGAGAGCAGTACGTC.

This clone was observed a single time. The rearrangement links TRBV19 to TRBJ2-7; D possibly corresponds to TRBD1 (5 bases). This CDR3 is built from 15 residues. CDR1 and CDR2 from the germline V gene are LNHDA and SQIVND (reference sequence). Trimming cost V 9 bases and J 0 bases, with 18 bases left between them. In nucleotides, the CDR3 is TGTGCCAGACACAGAGACAGCCTGGCCTCCTACGAGCAGTACGTC. Amino acids: CARHRDSLASYEQYV.

The chain recombines TRBV6-1 with TRBJ2-7; 9 bases map to TRBD2. Germline loops: CDR1 MNHNS, CDR2 SASEGT. The CDR3 extends over 16 amino acids. Trimming took 2 bases from V and 4 from J; bases not matched to a gene: 9. The CDR3 DNA sequence: TGTGCCAGCAGTGAATTCGCGGCGGGGGGGCCTTACGAGCAGTACGTC. Its protein product is CASSEFAAGGPYEQYV.

V gene TRBV6-5 combines with J gene TRBJ2-7; D not resolved. The V end lost 5 bases, the J end lost 3 bases, and 8 bases lay between the germline ends. The CDR3 is made up of 12 amino acids. In germline, CDR1 is MNHEY, CDR2 SVGAGI. CDR3 region: CASSPGNYEQYV. Written as DNA, the CDR3 is TGTGCCAGCAGTCCAGGAAACTACGAGCAGTACGTC.

The V gene is TRBV2, the J gene TRBJ1-1; D perhaps matches TRBD1 (6 bases). V gave up 6 bases and J gave up 5 bases, with 16 bases separating them. In germline, CDR1 is SNHLY, CDR2 FYNNEI. The CDR3 is 14 residues long. CDR3 region: CASRDLRGGTEAFF. The CDR3 nucleotides read TGTGCCAGCAGGGACCTCCGAGGGGGAACTGAAGCTTTCTTT.

The gene calls are TRBV19 and TRBJ2-5, with a possible D match to TRBD2 (6 bases). CDR3 length: 15 amino acids. Looked up from germline, CDR1 is LNHDA and CDR2 is SQIVND (reference sequence). V was clipped by 5 bases and J by 1 base, with 14 bases between them. The CDR3 DNA is TGTGCCAGTAGTGGCGGGGCTAGGGGCCAAGAGACCCAGTACTTC. Amino acid sequence: CASSGGARGQETQYF.

The chain has TRBV28 and TRBJ2-7, with unresolved D. The ends were cut back, 5 bases at V and 4 bases at J, with 9 bases in the middle. Germline V lookup: CDR1 MDHEN, CDR2 SYDVKM. This CDR3 has 12 residues. Written as DNA, the CDR3 is TGTGCCAGCAGTCGGAGAAGTTACGAGCAGTACGTC. As protein: CASSRRSYEQYV.

The V gene is TRBV6-2 or TRBV6-3, the J gene TRBJ1-1; 9 bases are a match to TRBD1. The length of the CDR3 is 14 residues. Germline V gives CDR1 MNHEY, CDR2 SVGEGT. J was trimmed by 9 bases and V by 2 bases; bases with no gene match: 7. CDR3 residues: CASSYRDRDLKAFF. CDR3 nucleotides: TGTGCCAGCAGTTACAGGGACAGGGATCTTAAAGCTTTCTTT.

The chain links TRBV2 to TRBJ1-3; D is possibly TRBD1 (5 bases). The CDR3 is made up of 17 amino acids. Trimming removed 7 bases at V and 1 base at J, with 20 bases between. Germline V CDR1 and CDR2: SNHLY, FYNNEI. CDR3 DNA: TGTGCCAGCACTCTGCAGGGAGGGACCATATCTGGAAACACCATATATTTT. It translates to CASTLQGGTISGNTIYF.

This rearrangement joins TRBV4-1 to TRBJ1-2; possible D gene TRBD1, 5 bases. CDR1 MGHRA and CDR2 YSYEKL come from the germline V gene. The V end lost 2 bases, the J end lost 8 bases, and 12 bases lay between the germline ends. This CDR3 contains 13 residues. DNA of the CDR3: TGCGCCAGCAGCCAATTCGGGGGGACGGGCTACACCTTC. Translation: CASSQFGGTGYTF.

This clone was recorded only once. The chain has TRBV6-5 and TRBJ2-2; 7 bases agree with TRBD2. Per germline, CDR1 MNHEY and CDR2 SVGAGI. Losses at the gene ends were 2 bases for V and 2 bases for J; bases not matched to a gene: 5. The CDR3 totals 16 residues. The CDR3, as DNA: TGTGCCAGCAGTTACAGGGGAGGGCCTAACACCGGGGAGCTGTTTTTT. Translation gives CASSYRGGPNTGELFF.